This T cell receptor beta chain is from a study of T cell responses to AZD1222 COVID-19 vaccine. Generated by immunoSEQ multiplex PCR, the TCRdb table keeps only in-frame clones and is missing some. The sample gives 25,000 to 35,000 clones, around four fifths of which show up once; 5.8% is in the top ten. Germline-derived CDR1 and CDR2 are SGHRS and YFSETQ. The CDR3 spans 17 residues. J was trimmed by 0 bases and V by 4 bases; bases with no gene match: 10. V is TRBV5-1 and J is TRBJ2-3; 8 positions agree with TRBD2. This specimen consisted of peripheral blood, obtained on day 0 of AZD1222 vaccination. The source is an adult in good health. CDR3 sequence reads: CASSVTGTRSSTDTQYF. The CDR3, as DNA: TGCGCCAGCAGCGTTACCGGGACTAGGAGTAGCACAGATACGCAGTATTTT.